The next 10 T cell receptor beta chains were all read from a single sample in a study of shared clonotypes between healthy human individuals. Using immunoSEQ multiplex PCR, the repertoire was profiled, and TCRdb retains in-frame clones only, with some absent. The sample carries around 940,000 clones, 60% to 85% recorded once. Sequenced sample: memory CD4+ T cells sorted from blood. This sample's subset: CD45RA-negative fraction. Source of these receptors: a man aged 18 to 30 in good health.

This clone was counted only a few times. V is TRBV7-9 and J is TRBJ2-7; D possibly corresponds to TRBD1 (6 bases). Trimming removed 7 bases at V and 5 bases at J, with 15 bases between. The V gene's germline CDR1 is SEHNR and CDR2 FQNEAQ (reference sequence). This CDR3 is built from 13 residues. For the CDR3, the DNA is TGTGCCAGCACCTCCTTGGACAGAAACGAGCAGTACTTC. It is translated as CASTSLDRNEQYF.

The chain recombines TRBV5-8 with TRBJ1-5, with TRBD1 matching over 7 bases. CDR1 is SGHTS, CDR2 YDEGEE, per germline. This CDR3 is built from 13 residues. V lost 4 bases to trimming and J lost 7 bases; unmatched junction nucleotides: 5. The CDR3, as DNA: TGTGCCAGCAGCCAAGACAGGGCCCAGCCCCAGCATTTT. The encoded protein is CASSQDRAQPQHF.

This chain connects TRBV18 to TRBJ2-1; TRBD2 is a possible D gene (6 bases). CDR1 and CDR2 from the germline V gene are KGHSH and LQKENI. V was clipped by 0 bases and J by 8 bases, with 17 bases between them. The CDR3 totals 16 residues. The CDR3 region is CASSPPTSAGSHEQFF. The CDR3 nucleotides read TGTGCCAGCTCACCACCGACGTCCGCGGGATCCCATGAGCAGTTCTTC.

This clone was seen a few times. V is TRBV14 and J is TRBJ1-2; 7 bases map to TRBD1. The CDR3 is 15 amino acids. In germline, CDR1 is SGHDN, CDR2 FVKESK. J lost 3 bases, V lost 4 bases, and 8 bases had no gene match. In nucleotides, the CDR3 is TGTGCCAGCAGCCTCCTGCCGGGGACAGACTATGGCTACACCTTC. It encodes CASSLLPGTDYGYTF.

This clone was seen just once. V and J are TRBV23-1 and TRBJ2-5; D gene ambiguous. TRBV23-1 is classed as an ORF, of uncertain function. The V gene lost 8 bases and the J gene lost 5 bases, with 15 bases spanning the gap. This CDR3 is built from 13 residues. CDR3 protein: CASSRKERETQYF. CDR3 in DNA: TGCGCCAGCTCACGAAAGGAGAGGGAGACCCAGTACTTC.

V gene TRBV7-9 combines with J gene TRBJ1-6, with D unresolved. V lost 5 bases and J 0 bases, leaving 8 bases between the germline ends. The CDR3 sequence is 15 residues long. Germline values: CDR1 SEHNR, CDR2 FQNEAQ (reference sequence). This CDR3 reads CASSDDTSYNSPLHF. As DNA, the CDR3 is TGTGCCAGCAGCGACGACACCTCCTATAATTCACCCCTCCACTTT.

The V and J genes are TRBV4-1 and TRBJ2-2, with D perhaps matching TRBD1 or TRBD2 (5 bases each). Trimming left V 0 bases short and J 4 bases short, with 6 bases between. The CDR3 contains 14 residues. CDR1 and CDR2 (germline): MGHRA, YSYEKL. The chain's CDR3 is CASSQDGGTGELFF. CDR3 DNA sequence: TGCGCCAGCAGCCAAGATGGGGGCACCGGGGAGCTGTTTTTT.

The DNA of the CDR3 is TGTGCCAGCAGCTACGGGAGGAGGATGGGGCCAAATGAGCAGTTCTTC. Encoded protein: CASSYGRRMGPNEQFF. The genes are TRBV7-2 and TRBJ2-1; TRBD2 aligns across 7 bases. V trimming: 4 bases; J trimming: 7 bases; junction bases outside the gene matches: 13. The CDR3 has 16 residues. Per the germline V gene, CDR1 is SGHTA and CDR2 is FQGNSA.

The rearrangement uses TRBV9 and TRBJ2-3; D not resolved. The CDR3 length is 15 residues. Trimming took off 0 bases at V and 0 bases at J, with 8 bases between the two ends. From germline, CDR1 is SGDLS and CDR2 YYNGEE. CDR3 region: CASSVASTSTDTQYF. In DNA, the CDR3 is TGTGCCAGCAGCGTAGCCTCTACTAGCACAGATACGCAGTATTTT.

This chain uses TRBV27 with TRBJ1-6, with a tentative D call TRBD1 (6 bases). The CDR3 has 14 residues. Germline CDR1 MNHEY, CDR2 SMNVEV (reference sequence). V lost 3 bases to trimming and J lost 11 bases, with 14 bases between them. The CDR3 coding sequence is TGTGCCAGCAGTTTTAGCCAGGGGATGACACCCCTCCACTTT. Its protein is CASSFSQGMTPLHF.